This T cell receptor beta chain was obtained from a study of breast tumors, draining lymph nodes, adjacent tissues. Study conclusions and caveats: Tumor TCR diversity was below lymph nodes but above nontumor tissue.

Notes on this clonotype: Its antigen is still unknown.

From the multiplex PCR reads, TCRdb called clonotypes with MiXCR, one entry per CDR3 protein. The sample gives 150,000 to 200,000 distinct CDR3 sequences, roughly 30% of which show up once; about 4% is in the top ten. Axillary draining lymph nodes of breast cancer patients supplied the node samples. V dropped 8 bases and J dropped 0; count of bases not matched to a gene: 26. This CDR3 has 23 residues. Germline V gene sequence: CDR1 SGHDN, CDR2 FVKESK. The rearrangement links TRBV14 to TRBJ2-6; 9 nucleotides align to TRBD1. Sequencing input: axillary lymph node tissue. The clonotype was recovered from a female donor with breast cancer. Some clones in this sample may be carry-over from other donors' samples. CDR3 amino acids: CASSPTWGQGAYTDSSGANVLTF. As DNA, the CDR3 is TGTGCCAGCTCACCAACATGGGGACAGGGAGCTTACACAGATAGCTCTGGGGCCAACGTCCTGACTTTC.